This entry concerns a single T cell receptor (beta chain). The sample comes from a study of blood T cell repertoires in COVID-19. Study as a whole: PBMCs, B-cell-depleted T cells, or T cells were the source of the cDNA or gDNA that made up the material.

Contact with a PCR-confirmed or clinician-diagnosed COVID-19 case occurred within 2 weeks of entry. Germline CDR1 is MNHEY and CDR2 is SMNVEV (reference sequence). V was cut by 4 bases and J by 4 bases, with 11 bases left in between. CDR3 length equals 14 residues. Per the authors' pipeline: Amplification from reference gene primers served as the basis for estimated nucleated cell counts. Measured with immunoSEQ multiplex PCR; TCRdb has only the in-frame clones, and not every one. V and J calls plus clone size are reproduced from that table; the DNA served to infer D and trimming. The sample includes about 220,000 clones, 83% of them seen just once.

The sample was PBMCs or T cells enriched from blood (not recorded which). J is TRBJ1-5 and V is TRBV27, with no clear D. The TCR comes from a woman aged 45-59 years who had been exposed to COVID-19. The CDR3 region has the DNA TGTGCCAGCAGTTGGAGGTTAGGGAATCAGCCCCAGCATTTT. Translating gives CASSWRLGNQPQHF.